Listed below are T cell receptor beta chains from one sample, sequenced in a study of OX40 agonist ivuxolimab in advanced cancers. Assay used: immunoSEQ multiplex PCR; TCRdb lists only in-frame clones, some missing. The data contain approximately 70,000 clones, 85% to 90% of them singletons. The input for sequencing was CD4+ or CD8+ T cells sorted from blood, taken in a trial of the OX40 agonist ivuxolimab. The receptors derive from an adult with an advanced solid tumor such as melanoma, head and neck, liver or kidney cancer. Both conserved end residues are part of each CDR3. The order of the fields is J gene, clone size, D gene, V gene, CDR3 protein, CDR3 DNA. D genes are given only for firm matches. Not all rows give a size; the values are once, few, many and, for expanded clones, a class.

TRBJ2-7 | NA | TRBD2 | TRBV28 | CASAILAGDYEQYF | TGTGCCAGTGCTATACTAGCGGGGGACTACGAGCAGTACTTC
TRBJ2-3 | NA | TRBD1 | TRBV7-9 | CASSLLGGQGTDTQYF | TGTGCCAGCAGCTTGCTTGGCGGACAGGGGACAGATACGCAGTATTTT
TRBJ1-2 | NA | NA | TRBV11-1 | CASSPDGLYGYTF | TGTGCCAGCAGCCCGGACGGACTCTATGGCTACACCTTC
TRBJ1-2 | NA | TRBD1 | TRBV6-6 | CASSADPGQGTDDTF | TGTGCCAGCAGTGCCGACCCGGGACAGGGGACGGATGACACCTTC
TRBJ1-3 | NA | NA | TRBV5-1 | CASSLGLVGNTIYF | TGCGCCAGCAGCTTGGGGCTTGTCGGAAACACCATATATTTT
TRBJ1-6 | NA | NA | TRBV5-1 | CASSVAGPLRSPLHF | TGCGCCAGCAGCGTTGCGGGGCCGCTAAGATCACCCCTCCACTTT
TRBJ2-4 | once | NA | TRBV7-9 | CASSLGGTAKNIQYF | TGTGCCAGCAGCTTAGGAGGGACGGCCAAAAACATTCAGTACTTC
TRBJ1-1 | NA | NA | TRBV6-1 | CASSEARRGTEAFF | TGTGCCAGCAGTGAAGCGAGAAGAGGGACTGAAGCTTTCTTT
TRBJ2-2 | NA | NA | TRBV7-3 | CASSQGRGELFF | TGTGCCAGCAGCCAGGGGCGCGGGGAGCTGTTTTTT
TRBJ2-2 | NA | NA | TRBV30 | CAWSIATGELFF | TGTGCCTGGAGTATAGCGACCGGGGAGCTGTTTTTT
TRBJ2-1 | NA | NA | TRBV18 | CASSLGTEHEQFF | TGTGCCAGCTCATTGGGGACTGAGCATGAGCAGTTCTTC
TRBJ2-3 | NA | NA | TRBV19 | CASSTTGADTQYF | TGTGCCAGTAGTACTACCGGAGCAGATACGCAGTATTTT
TRBJ1-6 | NA | NA | TRBV7-9 | CASSPQGSSYNSPLHF | TGTGCCAGCAGCCCCCAGGGTAGCTCCTATAATTCACCCCTCCACTTT
TRBJ1-2 | NA | TRBD1 | TRBV7-2 | CASSFGTGEGGYTF | TGTGCCAGCAGCTTCGGGACAGGGGAGGGTGGCTACACCTTC
TRBJ1-3 | NA | NA | TRBV7-9 | CASSRNAGDTIYF | TGTGCCAGCAGCCGGAACGCGGGGGATACCATATATTTT
TRBJ1-5 | NA | NA | TRBV28 | CASKGNQPQHF | TGTGCCAGCAAGGGCAATCAGCCCCAGCATTTT
TRBJ2-7 | NA | NA | TRBV21-1 | CASSEASYEQYF | TGTGCCAGCAGCGAGGCCTCCTACGAGCAGTACTTC
TRBJ2-7 | NA | NA | TRBV29-1 | CSVSPGTLGYEQYF | TGCAGCGTTTCCCCCGGGACTTTGGGGTACGAGCAGTACTTC
TRBJ2-7 | once | TRBD1 | TRBV15 | CATSRDLNPGRGEQYF | TGTGCCACCAGCAGAGATCTCAATCCCGGCAGGGGGGAGCAGTACTTC
TRBJ2-7 | NA | NA | TRBV6-1 | CASSLNREHEQYF | TGTGCCAGCAGCCTAAACAGGGAGCACGAGCAGTACTTC
TRBJ1-4 | NA | NA | TRBV5-1 | CASSLQGLEKLFF | TGCGCCAGCAGCTTACAGGGACTGGAAAAACTGTTTTTT
TRBJ2-7 | NA | TRBD2 | TRBV4-1 | CASSQSSGSYEQYF | TGCGCCAGCAGCCAATCCAGCGGGAGCTACGAGCAGTACTTC
TRBJ1-3 | NA | NA | TRBV19 | CAAMPGGDSGNTIYF | TGTGCCGCCATGCCAGGAGGGGACTCTGGAAACACCATATATTTT
TRBJ2-7 | NA | NA | TRBV19 | CASSKNVLVYEQYF | TGTGCCAGTAGTAAGAATGTGTTGGTCTACGAGCAGTACTTC
TRBJ2-3 | few | NA | TRBV19 | CASSMDGDTQYF | TGTGCCAGTAGTATGGACGGAGATACGCAGTATTTT
TRBJ2-5 | NA | TRBD2 | TRBV6-5 | CASSLEREVQETQYF | TGTGCCAGCAGTTTAGAGCGGGAGGTCCAAGAGACCCAGTACTTC
TRBJ2-5 | NA | TRBD1 | TRBV7-9 | CASSYLTGGETQYF | TGTGCCAGCAGCTATCTGACAGGGGGTGAGACCCAGTACTTC
TRBJ2-3 | NA | NA | TRBV4-1 | CASSLGTREGTDTQYF | TGCGCCAGCAGTCTCGGGACCAGGGAGGGCACAGATACGCAGTATTTT
TRBJ1-2 | NA | NA | TRBV28 | CASWSSGEIYGYTF | TGTGCCAGCTGGTCCTCAGGGGAGATCTATGGCTACACCTTC
TRBJ1-5 | NA | NA | TRBV14 | CASPEEGPHSNQPQHF | TGTGCCAGCCCAGAGGAGGGGCCCCATAGCAATCAGCCCCAGCATTTT